In this sample, the clone carrying this T cell receptor (beta chain) turned up a few times. Treatment in this sample: about 20 received Ad26.COV2.S at low or high dose, single or two shots; several received placebo; per-sample allocation not given. Collection of the samples took place on day 63 after the first injection of vaccine or placebo. This sample was taken from a study of Ad26.COV2.S vaccination and SARS-CoV-2 variants. About the study: Of the COV1001 trial arms, the Ad26.COV2.S arm included the donor.

Germline assignment: CDR1 SGHNT and CDR2 YYREEE (reference sequence). The ends were cut back, 0 bases at V and 3 bases at J, with 13 bases in the middle. The CDR3 extends over 15 amino acids. Some clones are missing from TCRdb's copy, which holds only in-frame ones; the method was immunoSEQ multiplex PCR. The sample yields about 400,000 clones, 89% seen once. Sample: peripheral blood, taken in a trial of Ad26.COV2.S vaccine versus placebo. This sequence originates from a person aged 18-60 years who received the Ad26.COV2.S COVID-19 vaccine or a placebo. V and J are TRBV5-4 and TRBJ2-7; tentative D call: TRBD2 (6 bases). The CDR3 DNA is TGTGCCAGCAGCTTGGGCCAGGAGGGTTACTACGAGCAGTACTTC. Its translation is CASSLGQEGYYEQYF.